Reported below is one T cell receptor (beta chain). Its antigen is not known. The data were taken from a study of OX40 agonist ivuxolimab in advanced cancers. Study details: Ivuxolimab is an agonistic anti-OX40 (CD134) antibody, and patients were treated with it. The study gave patients intravenous ivuxolimab at 0.01 to 10 mg/kg every 2 weeks.

Repertoires were generated with immunoSEQ multiplex PCR, while TCRdb's copy carries only in-frame clones and drops some. The profile shows 62,000 or so clones, roughly 86% of them singletons. General study findings and limits: Some nonresponders also had low normalized T-cell clonal expansion.

Germline loops: CDR1 MNHNS, CDR2 SASEGT. V was clipped by 4 bases and J by 5 bases, with 14 bases between them. The CDR3 covers 14 residues. The origin of this receptor is an adult with an advanced solid tumor such as melanoma, head and neck, liver or kidney cancer. The sequences come from CD4+ or CD8+ T cells sorted from blood, collected in a trial of the OX40 agonist ivuxolimab. V usage is TRBV6-1 and J usage is TRBJ2-5; D possibly corresponds to TRBD1 (5 bases). The CDR3 bases are TGTGCCAGCAGTGCACAGGTAACCCAGGAGACCCAGTACTTC. It translates to CASSAQVTQETQYF.